This TCR beta chain was sequenced in a study of shared clonotypes between healthy human individuals. This clone was counted once. What it binds is not known. Points from the study as a whole: As a rule, naive subsets had a larger estimated richness than memory subsets.

This CDR3 spans 17 amino acids. Germline V gene data show CDR1 as SGHDT and CDR2 as YYEEEE. The V end lost 4 bases, the J end lost 7 bases, and 26 bases lay between the germline ends. Naive CD8 isolation took CD45RO-negative cells positively selected for CCR7 and excluded terminally differentiated effector memory CD45RA+ cells. Over several immunoSEQ plates, each subset's genomic DNA was distributed in even portions. The table came from immunoSEQ multiplex PCR; TCRdb's copy has only in-frame clones and leaves some out. The sample carries some 2.1 million clones, about 95% recorded once. The source of this sequence is a man between 18 and 29 years old in good health. This chain links TRBV5-6 with TRBJ2-5, with a possible D match to TRBD2 (6 bases). Input material: naive CD8+ T cells sorted from blood. The CDR3 nucleotides read TGTGCCAGCAGCGAATGGGAGGATACCATCACCTTAGCGACCCAGTACTTC. This sequence encodes CASSEWEDTITLATQYF.